This T cell receptor (beta chain) was identified in a study of tissue T cells after allogeneic stem cell transplantation. Regarding this clone: Any gene name here is a mouse gene name. The read ends 1 residue before the CDR3 terminus; that terminus is restored from the germline J gene.

Specified time point: mouse harvest day 7 after allogeneic transplant. The graft held 10^6 splenic CD5+ T cells and 10^7 T-cell-depleted bone marrow cells. Tissues came from B6→BALB/c major-mismatch GVHD mice at day 7 or 14. Method: immunoSEQ multiplex PCR; TCRdb's copy keeps in-frame clones and lacks some. The top ten hold about 2% of the sample, which has roughly 7,700 clones, around 40% seen once. The germline gives CDR1 SGHND, CDR2 FRSKSL. The CDR3 consists of 13 residues. V shed 6 bases, J shed 5 bases, and the junction held 2 bases outside the gene matches. The chain has TRBV15 and TRBJ2-5; 10 nucleotides line up with TRBD2. The clonotype originates from a female BALB/c mouse given C57BL/6 T cells with graft-versus-host disease after an allogeneic hematopoietic cell transplant. The sequenced material came from skin. Incomplete CDR3 DNA: TGTGCCAGCAGACGACTGGGGGGAGACACCCAGTAC. Protein sequence: CASRRLGGDTQY. The entire CDR3 is CASRRLGGDTQYF.